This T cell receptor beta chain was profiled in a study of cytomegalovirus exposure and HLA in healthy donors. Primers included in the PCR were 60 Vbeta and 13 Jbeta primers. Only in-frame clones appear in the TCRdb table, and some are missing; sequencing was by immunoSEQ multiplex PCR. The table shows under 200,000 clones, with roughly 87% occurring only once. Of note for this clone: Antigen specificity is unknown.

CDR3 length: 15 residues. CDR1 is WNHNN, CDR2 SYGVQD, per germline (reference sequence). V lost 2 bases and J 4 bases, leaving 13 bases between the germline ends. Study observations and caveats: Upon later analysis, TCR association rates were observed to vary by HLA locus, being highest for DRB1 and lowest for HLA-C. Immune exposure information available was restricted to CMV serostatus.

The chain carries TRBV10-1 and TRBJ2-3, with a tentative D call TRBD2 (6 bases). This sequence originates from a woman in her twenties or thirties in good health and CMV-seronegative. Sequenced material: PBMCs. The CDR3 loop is CASSELVGEADTQYF. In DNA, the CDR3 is TGCGCCAGCAGTGAGCTAGTTGGGGAGGCAGATACGCAGTATTTT.